The clone carrying this T cell receptor beta chain showed up many times. The antigen is undetermined. RNA transcripts yielded amplified TCR beta CDR3 regions. HTBI-primed RT-PCR formed the first round, and a multiplex PCR formed the second. MiXCR, run by TCRdb on the multiplex PCR reads, gives a single entry per CDR3 protein. This sample has 900,000 to 1,200,000 distinct CDR3 sequences, with about 40% found just once. These data are taken from a study of Graves' ophthalmopathy and Graves' hyperthyroidism. Certain patients were not enrolled. These were patients with other autoimmune diseases, uncontrolled infections, pregnancy or lactation. Diagnosis relied on clinical symptoms, serum thyroxine, TRAb, thyroid ultrasound and orbital computed tomography. General study results and limits: Forecasting of ophthalmopathy progression by the model achieved less than 71% sensitivity and around 77% specificity.

Germline V gene sequence: CDR1 LGHNA, CDR2 YSLEER. The V gene lost 0 bases and the J gene lost 0 bases, with 8 bases spanning the gap. The CDR3 spans 15 residues. The gene calls are TRBV4-3 and TRBJ1-1; D is ambiguous. The sequencing input was peripheral blood or thyroid tissue (not recorded which). The receptor was isolated from an adult man with Graves' hyperthyroidism. CDR3 loop: CASSQDWAVNTEAFF. DNA for the CDR3: TGCGCCAGCAGCCAAGATTGGGCAGTGAACACTGAAGCTTTCTTT.